This T cell receptor beta chain was profiled in a study of beta chain features in type 1 diabetes. Populations obtained by sorting all exceeded 95% purity. General observations from the study: These data did not resolve whether HLA type affects TCRB rearrangement.

About this clone itself: What it binds is unknown.

What was sequenced were expressed TCRB transcripts, since all of the isolated RNA had been reverse transcribed. Profiled with immunoSEQ multiplex PCR; TCRdb holds only in-frame clones, not every one. The profile covers about 930,000 clones, with 17% appearing a single time and about 0.02% taken by the ten largest. The specimen sequenced was naive CD4+ T cells from blood. The sequence came from a woman aged 18-29 years in good health.

CDR3 DNA: TGTGCCAGCAGTGATCCGGGACAGGGCGACCTCGAGCAGTACTTC. Translating it yields CASSDPGQGDLEQYF. The V and J genes are TRBV25-1 and TRBJ2-7; TRBD1 aligns across 9 bases. Germline V gene sequence: CDR1 MGHDK, CDR2 SYGVNS. V shed 3 bases, J shed 6 bases, and the junction held 9 bases outside the gene matches. The CDR3 runs 15 residues.